This TCR beta chain was identified during a study of monozygotic twins with inflammatory bowel disease. Overall study results and limits: Limited power may explain why concordant and discordant twins showed no difference in repertoire similarity. Researchers were unable to tell different T cell subtypes apart. Lower TCRbeta diversity (inverse Simpson) was seen in IBD patients than in healthy co-twins.

To note about this clonotype: As yet, its antigen is unknown.

Eight separate reactions per sample yielded the cDNA. One entry per CDR3 protein, without DNA, is what TCRdb gives after re-calling the 5' RACE reads. Its table records fewer than 110,000 distinct CDR3 sequences. The CDR3 loop spans 14 amino acids. In germline, CDR1 is SQVTM, CDR2 ANQGSEA. Material: blood. The source of this sequence is a human donor with ulcerative colitis or Crohn's disease, or a healthy co-twin of an affected twin (not recorded which). This rearrangement joins TRBV29-1 to TRBJ2-3; TCRdb outputs TRBD1, but without DNA this stays unchecked. CDR3 sequence: CSVAATGYADTQYF.